This TCR beta chain was identified in a study of regulatory T cells in long-lasting Graves disease. About the study: Persistence in Graves' disease required over 5 years of antithyroid drugs plus positive TSH receptor antibodies.

Assembly of TCR beta libraries relied on iRepertoire HTBI primers together with Arm-PCR of CDR3 regions. TCRdb re-called the multiplex PCR reads through MiXCR, storing one row per CDR3 protein. Among over 300,000 distinct CDR3 sequences listed, roughly a fifth were seen once. Broader study findings: Accuracy was perhaps lowered by the small sample size. Patients with persistent disease shared 2,700 or so public clonotypes, outpacing the roughly 870 shared by new patients.

The trim removed 3 bases at V and 9 bases at J, leaving 4 bases unmatched. This CDR3 is built from 13 residues. The germline V gene encodes CDR1 SGHAT and CDR2 FQDESV (reference sequence). Time point here: persistent/refractory GD, antithyroid drugs over 5 years with positive TRAb. PBMCs were the source of the RNA used for TCR sequencing. As concerns this clonotype: Its antigen is currently unknown.

The chain combines TRBV11-1 with TRBJ2-1; TRBD1 matches 8 bases. Sequenced material: peripheral blood mononuclear cells (PBMCs), taken when the disease was refractory, from a patient treated with antithyroid drugs. The sequence derives from a female donor with Graves disease. The CDR3 sequence: CASSFTQGGEQFF. CDR3 nucleotide sequence: TGTGCCAGCAGCTTTACACAGGGGGGTGAGCAGTTCTTC. Using reference TRBV11-1 and TRBJ2-1 for the parts outside the CDR3, the full variable domain is EAEVAQSPRYKITEKSQAVAFWCDPISGHATLYWYRQILGQGPELLVQFQDESVVDDSQLPKDRFSAERLKGVDSTLKIQPAELGDSAMYLCASSFTQGGEQFFGPGTRLTVL.